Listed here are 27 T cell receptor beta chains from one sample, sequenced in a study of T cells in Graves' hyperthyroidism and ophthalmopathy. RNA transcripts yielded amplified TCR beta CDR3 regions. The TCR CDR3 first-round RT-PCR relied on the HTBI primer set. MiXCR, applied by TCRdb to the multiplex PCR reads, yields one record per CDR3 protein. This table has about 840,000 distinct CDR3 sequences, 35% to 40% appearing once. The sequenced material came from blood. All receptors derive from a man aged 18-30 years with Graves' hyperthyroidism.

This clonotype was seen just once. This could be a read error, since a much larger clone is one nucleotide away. The CDR3 sequence: CGTRAGVNTEAFF. DNA for the CDR3: TGTGGCACCCGGGCGGGGGTAAACACTGAAGCTTTCTTT. V gene TRBV2 combines with J gene TRBJ1-1; D might be TRBD1 (5 bases). Germline V gene lookup returns CDR1 SNHLY and CDR2 FYNNEI. The CDR3 spans 13 residues.

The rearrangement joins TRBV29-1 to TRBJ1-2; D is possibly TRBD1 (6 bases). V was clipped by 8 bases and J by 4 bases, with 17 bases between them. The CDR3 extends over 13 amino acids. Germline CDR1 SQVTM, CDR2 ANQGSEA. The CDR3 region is CSSGGGRSYGYTF. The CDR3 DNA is TGCAGCAGTGGAGGGGGGAGATCCTATGGCTACACCTTC.

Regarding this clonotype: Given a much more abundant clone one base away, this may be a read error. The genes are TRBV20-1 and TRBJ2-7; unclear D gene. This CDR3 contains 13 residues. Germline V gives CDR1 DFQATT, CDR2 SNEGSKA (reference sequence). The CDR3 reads CSAGDLRAYEQYF. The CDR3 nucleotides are TGCAGTGCTGGAGATCTCCGTGCCTACGAGCAGTACTTC.

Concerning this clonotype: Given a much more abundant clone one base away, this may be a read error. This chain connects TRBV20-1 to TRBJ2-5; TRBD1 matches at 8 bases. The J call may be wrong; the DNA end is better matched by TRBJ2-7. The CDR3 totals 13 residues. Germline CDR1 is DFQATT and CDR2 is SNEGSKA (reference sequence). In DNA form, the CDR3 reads TGCAGTGCGGCGGGACAGGATAGTTACGAGCAGTACTTC. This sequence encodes CSAAGQDSYEQYF.

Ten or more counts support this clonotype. CDR3 in DNA: TGTGCCATCAGTGAGCGGGGGACAGGGAAGGGGAACACTGAAGCTTTCTTT. This gives the protein CAISERGTGKGNTEAFF. This chain joins TRBV10-3 and TRBJ1-1; 9 positions match TRBD1. Germline CDR1 reads ENHRY; CDR2 reads SYGVKD. The CDR3 has 17 residues. Trimming removed 2 bases from V and 1 base from J; junction bases left unmatched: 8.

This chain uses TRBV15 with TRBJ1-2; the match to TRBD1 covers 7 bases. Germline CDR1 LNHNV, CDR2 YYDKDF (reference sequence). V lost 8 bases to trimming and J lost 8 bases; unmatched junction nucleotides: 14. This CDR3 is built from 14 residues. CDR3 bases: TGTGCCACCCCGTCGGCAGGGGGAGAGCGAGGCTACACCTTC. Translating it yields CATPSAGGERGYTF. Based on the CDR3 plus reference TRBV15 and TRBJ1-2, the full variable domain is DAMVIQNPRYQVTQFGKPVTLSCSQTLNHNVMYWYQQKSSQAPKLLFHYYDKDFNNEADTPDNFQSRRPNTSFCFLDIRSPGLGDTAMYLCATPSAGGERGYTFGSGTRLTVV.

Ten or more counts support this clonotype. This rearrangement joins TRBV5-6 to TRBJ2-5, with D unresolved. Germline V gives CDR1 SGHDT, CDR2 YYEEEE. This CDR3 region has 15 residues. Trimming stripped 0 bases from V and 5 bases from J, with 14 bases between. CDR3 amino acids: CASSLAFSLGETQYF. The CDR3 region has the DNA TGTGCCAGCAGCTTGGCCTTCAGTCTCGGGGAGACCCAGTACTTC.

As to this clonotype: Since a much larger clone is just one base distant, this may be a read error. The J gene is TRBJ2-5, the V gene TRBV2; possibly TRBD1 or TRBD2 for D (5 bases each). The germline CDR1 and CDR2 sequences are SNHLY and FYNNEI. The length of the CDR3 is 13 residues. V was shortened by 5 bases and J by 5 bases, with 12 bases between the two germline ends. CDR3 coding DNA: TGTGCCAGCAGTCGAGAGAGGGACGAGACCCAGTACTTC. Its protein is CASSRERDETQYF.

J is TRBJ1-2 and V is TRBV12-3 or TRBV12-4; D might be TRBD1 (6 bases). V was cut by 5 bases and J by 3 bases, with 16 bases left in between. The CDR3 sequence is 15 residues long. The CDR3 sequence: CASSTTQGFDYGYTF. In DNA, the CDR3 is TGTGCCAGCAGTACTACGCAGGGGTTCGACTATGGCTACACCTTC.

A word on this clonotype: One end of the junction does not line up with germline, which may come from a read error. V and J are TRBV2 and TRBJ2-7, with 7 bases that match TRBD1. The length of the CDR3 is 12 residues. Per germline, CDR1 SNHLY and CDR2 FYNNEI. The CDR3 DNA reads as TGCGCCAGCTCCCGACAGGGCTACGGGCAGTACTTC. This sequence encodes CASSRQGYGQYF.

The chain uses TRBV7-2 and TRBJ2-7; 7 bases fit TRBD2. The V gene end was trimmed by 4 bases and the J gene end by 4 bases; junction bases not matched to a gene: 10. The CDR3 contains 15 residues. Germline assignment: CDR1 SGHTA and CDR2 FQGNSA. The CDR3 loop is CASSSLTGTTYEQYF. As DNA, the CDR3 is TGTGCCAGCAGCTCCCTAACCGGGACTACATACGAGCAGTACTTC.

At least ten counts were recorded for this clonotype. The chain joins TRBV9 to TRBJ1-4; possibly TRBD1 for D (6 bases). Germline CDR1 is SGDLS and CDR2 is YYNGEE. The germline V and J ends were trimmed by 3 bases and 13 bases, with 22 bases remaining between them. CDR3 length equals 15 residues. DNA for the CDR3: TGTGCCAGCAGCGCCAGGACCGACCAACGAGGGGGACTGTTTTTT. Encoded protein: CASSARTDQRGGLFF.

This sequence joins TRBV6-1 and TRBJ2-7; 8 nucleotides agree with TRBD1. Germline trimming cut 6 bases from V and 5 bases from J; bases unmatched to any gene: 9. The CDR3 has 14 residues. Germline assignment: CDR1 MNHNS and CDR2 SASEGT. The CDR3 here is CASRVGSGGHEQYF. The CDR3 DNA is TGTGCCAGCAGGGTAGGGTCAGGGGGCCACGAGCAGTACTTC.

The CDR3: CASSFDSSSGGYTF. The CDR3 region has the DNA TGTGCCAGTAGTTTCGACAGTTCCTCGGGGGGCTACACCTTC. The rearrangement uses TRBV19 and TRBJ1-2; maybe TRBD1 (5 bases). The CDR3 runs to 14 residues. Trimming took off 5 bases at V and 8 bases at J, with 18 bases between the two ends. The germline gives CDR1 LNHDA, CDR2 SQIVND (reference sequence).

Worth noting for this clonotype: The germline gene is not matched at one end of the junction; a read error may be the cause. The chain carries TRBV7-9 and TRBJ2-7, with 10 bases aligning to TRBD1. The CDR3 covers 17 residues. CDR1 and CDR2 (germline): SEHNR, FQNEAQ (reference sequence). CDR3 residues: CASSSPGQGSAPYEQYF. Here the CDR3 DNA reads TGCGCCAGCAGCTCCCCGGGACAGGGGTCCGCACCCTACGAGCAGTACTTC.

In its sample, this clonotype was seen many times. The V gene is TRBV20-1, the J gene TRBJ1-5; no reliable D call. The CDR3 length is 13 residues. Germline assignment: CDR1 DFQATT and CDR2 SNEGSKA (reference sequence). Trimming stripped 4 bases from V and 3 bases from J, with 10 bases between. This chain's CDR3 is CSATRAPNQPQHF. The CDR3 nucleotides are TGCAGTGCTACCCGGGCCCCCAATCAGCCCCAGCATTTT.

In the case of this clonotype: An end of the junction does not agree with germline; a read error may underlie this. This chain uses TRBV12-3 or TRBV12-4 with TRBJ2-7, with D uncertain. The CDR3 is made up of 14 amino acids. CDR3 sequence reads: CASSLRQLSYGQYF. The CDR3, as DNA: TGTGCCAGCAGCTTACGCCAGCTTTCCTACGGGCAGTACTTC.

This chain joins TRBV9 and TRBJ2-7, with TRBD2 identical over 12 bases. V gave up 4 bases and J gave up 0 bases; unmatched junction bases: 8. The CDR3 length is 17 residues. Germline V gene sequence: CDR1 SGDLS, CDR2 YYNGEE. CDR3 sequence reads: CASSLKLAGGSSYEQYF. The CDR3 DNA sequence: TGTGCCAGCAGCTTAAAACTAGCGGGAGGCAGCTCCTACGAGCAGTACTTC. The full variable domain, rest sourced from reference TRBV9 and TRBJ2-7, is DSGVTQTPKHLITATGQRVTLRCSPRSGDLSVYWYQQSLDQGLQFLIQYYNGEERAKGNILERFSAQQFPDLHSELNLSSLELGDSALYFCASSLKLAGGSSYEQYFGPGTRLTVT.

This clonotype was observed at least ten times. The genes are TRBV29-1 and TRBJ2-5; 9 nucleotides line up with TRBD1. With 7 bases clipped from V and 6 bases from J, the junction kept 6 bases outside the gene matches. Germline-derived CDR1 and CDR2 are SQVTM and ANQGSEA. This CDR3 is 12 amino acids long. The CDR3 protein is CSARQGGKTQYF. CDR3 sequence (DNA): TGCAGCGCCCGACAGGGGGGAAAGACCCAGTACTTC.

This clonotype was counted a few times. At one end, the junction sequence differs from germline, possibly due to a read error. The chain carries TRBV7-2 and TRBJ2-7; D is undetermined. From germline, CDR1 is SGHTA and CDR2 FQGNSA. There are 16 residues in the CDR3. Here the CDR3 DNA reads TGCGCCAGCAGCCAAGATCCTCGCCTCGGCCCCTACGAGCAGTACTTC. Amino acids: CASSQDPRLGPYEQYF.

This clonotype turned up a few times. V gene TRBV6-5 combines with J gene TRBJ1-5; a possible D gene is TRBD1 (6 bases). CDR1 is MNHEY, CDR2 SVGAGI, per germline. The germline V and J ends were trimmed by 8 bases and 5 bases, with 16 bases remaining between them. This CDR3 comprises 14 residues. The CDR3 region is CASAGQRRDQPQHF. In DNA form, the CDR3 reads TGTGCCAGCGCCGGACAGAGGAGAGATCAGCCCCAGCATTTT.

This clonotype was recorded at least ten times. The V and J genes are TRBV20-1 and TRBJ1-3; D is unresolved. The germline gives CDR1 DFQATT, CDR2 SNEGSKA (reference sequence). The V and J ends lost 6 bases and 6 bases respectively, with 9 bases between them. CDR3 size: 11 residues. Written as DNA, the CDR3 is TGCAGTGCGCGCGAATTAAACACCATATATTTT. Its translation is CSARELNTIYF.

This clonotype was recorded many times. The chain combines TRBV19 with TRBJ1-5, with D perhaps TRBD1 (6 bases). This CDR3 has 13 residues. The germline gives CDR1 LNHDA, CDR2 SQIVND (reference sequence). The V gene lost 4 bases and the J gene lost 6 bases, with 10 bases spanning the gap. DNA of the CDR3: TGTGCCAGTAGTACACAGGGCGGTCAGCCCCAGCATTTT. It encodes CASSTQGGQPQHF.

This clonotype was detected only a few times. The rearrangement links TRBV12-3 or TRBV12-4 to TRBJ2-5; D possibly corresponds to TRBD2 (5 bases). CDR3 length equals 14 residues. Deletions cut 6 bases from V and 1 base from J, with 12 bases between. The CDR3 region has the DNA TGTGCCAGCAGCCCATCTAGCACCCAAGAGACCCAGTACTTC. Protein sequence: CASSPSSTQETQYF.

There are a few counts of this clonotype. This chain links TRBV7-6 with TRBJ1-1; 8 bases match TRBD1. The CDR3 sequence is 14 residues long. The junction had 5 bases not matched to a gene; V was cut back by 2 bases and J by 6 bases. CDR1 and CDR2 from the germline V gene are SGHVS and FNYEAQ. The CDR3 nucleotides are TGTGCCAGCAGCTTAAGACAGGGGAAGTCTGAAGCTTTCTTT. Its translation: CASSLRQGKSEAFF.

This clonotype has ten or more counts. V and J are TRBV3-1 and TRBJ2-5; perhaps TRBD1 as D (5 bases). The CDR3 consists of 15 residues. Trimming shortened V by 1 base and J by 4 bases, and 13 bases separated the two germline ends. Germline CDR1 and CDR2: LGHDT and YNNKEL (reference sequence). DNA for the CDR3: TGTGCCAGCAGCCAAGGTCCCCAGGGAAGAGAGACCCAGTACTTC. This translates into CASSQGPQGRETQYF.

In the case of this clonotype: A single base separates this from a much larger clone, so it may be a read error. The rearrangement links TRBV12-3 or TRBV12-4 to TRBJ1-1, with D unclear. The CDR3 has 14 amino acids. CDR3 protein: CASSFAAMNTEALF. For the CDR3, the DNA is TGTGCCAGCAGTTTTGCGGCCATGAACACTGAAGCTTTGTTT.